This is a list of T cell receptor beta chains from one sample in a study of response to subunit inactivated influenza vaccine. MiXCR, run by TCRdb on the RT-PCR reads, gives a single entry per CDR3 protein. The table shows hundreds of thousands of distinct CDR3 sequences, with roughly 25% occurring only once. Source: CD4+ T cells sorted from PBMCs, taken 4 to 6 days after vaccination. The source of these receptors is a man over 45 who received an inactivated influenza vaccine. The CDR3 runs from the conserved cysteine through the conserved F or W. Each record gives: CDR3 DNA, CDR3 protein, J gene, clone size, D gene, V gene. The D gene is left open where the match is weak. Only part of the rows carry a size: once, few, many, or a class if the clone is expanded.

TGTGCCACCAGCAACCTCGCGGCGGGGACAGATACGCAGTATTTT | CATSNLAAGTDTQYF | TRBJ2-3 | . | . | TRBV15
TGTGCCACCAGTGACCCGAGGCGGGACACAGATACGCAGTATTTT | CATSDPRRDTDTQYF | TRBJ2-3 | . | . | TRBV24-1
TGCAGTATCCCGGGCCCCCAAAGGTATGAGCAGTACTTC | CSIPGPQRYEQYF | TRBJ2-7 | . | . | TRBV20-1
TGCAGTGCTCCTAGTTTAGCGGGAGCCCCGGGTGAGCAGTTCTTC | CSAPSLAGAPGEQFF | TRBJ2-1 | . | TRBD2 | TRBV20-1
TGTGCCAGCTCACCCGTAGGACAGGGCGAGCAGTACTTC | CASSPVGQGEQYF | TRBJ2-7 | many | TRBD1 | TRBV18
TGCAGTGCGAGGACTTTGCTAAGCACAGATACGCAGTATTTT | CSARTLLSTDTQYF | TRBJ2-3 | . | . | TRBV20-1
TGCGCCAGCAGCTTGAGGCCGGAGCCCTCCTACAATGAGCAGTTCTTC | CASSLRPEPSYNEQFF | TRBJ2-1 | once | . | TRBV5-1
TGCGCCAGCAGCGAGGCTTTGAGGGCTCGCGGCAATGAGCAGTTCTTC | CASSEALRARGNEQFF | TRBJ2-1 | many | . | TRBV5-1
TGTGCCAGCTCACCTGCAGAATCTGGGGCCAACGTCCTGACTTTC | CASSPAESGANVLTF | TRBJ2-6 | few | . | TRBV18
TGTGCCAGCAGTTACTCGTCCCCTGGAAACACCATATATTTT | CASSYSSPGNTIYF | TRBJ1-3 | . | . | TRBV6-5
TGTGCCAGCAGTTTACCGGGAGGGGCCAACGTCCTGACTTTC | CASSLPGGANVLTF | TRBJ2-6 | few | . | TRBV28
TGCGCCAGCAGCCAAGGGACTAGCGGGAGGGCCGACTACGAGACCCAGTACTTC | CASSQGTSGRADYETQYF | TRBJ2-5 | few | TRBD2 | TRBV4-1
TGTGCCAGCAGGGAGGGGAATTCCTACGAGCAGTACTTC | CASREGNSYEQYF | TRBJ2-7 | once | . | TRBV7-2
TGCAGTGAAGCGTCCACAGATACGCAGTATTTT | CSEASTDTQYF | TRBJ2-3 | . | . | TRBV20-1
TGCGCCAGCAGCAGACAGACTAGTTTGCTGAATGAGCAGTTCTTC | CASSRQTSLLNEQFF | TRBJ2-1 | . | . | TRBV5-1
TGCAGTGCCTCAGGGGGCACTGAAGCTTTCTTT | CSASGGTEAFF | TRBJ1-1 | . | TRBD1 | TRBV20-1
TGTGCCAGCAGTTACCAGGGGCCCTTTGAGCAGTACTTC | CASSYQGPFEQYF | TRBJ2-7 | . | . | TRBV6-5
TGTGCCAGCAGCCAAGAGTGGTACGAGCAGTACTTC | CASSQEWYEQYF | TRBJ2-7 | many | . | TRBV3-1